A selection of T cell receptor beta chains follows, all from one sample in a study of T cell changes during pregnancy in multiple sclerosis. TCRdb's table, derived via immunoSEQ multiplex PCR, lists solely in-frame clones and lacks some. The sample carries about 89,000 clones, 85% to 95% recorded once. Sequencing used peripheral blood, obtained in the third trimester of pregnancy. All receptors come from a female donor with multiple sclerosis, enrolled in a pregnancy study. Each CDR3 is given with its conserved first and last residue. Some rows have no size entry. The others give once, few or many, or a class for an expanded clone.

CASSQGGGGSWNEQFF | . | TRBV4-1
CASSEGTNPGNTIYF | . | TRBV6-1
CASSLRTSSYNEQFF | . | TRBV28
CASGSGTTDNEQFF | . | TRBV2
CASSSPRGLNQPQHF | . | TRBV21-1
CASSLVEDSPFSYNEQFF | . | TRBV7-9
CASSPPGPGGYTF | . | TRBV4-3
CASSYAGQGNRELFF | . | TRBV6-5
CASSRTGPATNEKLFF | . | TRBV4-2
CASRGGGNIQYF | . | TRBV7-9
CASSESAGQGTYEQYF | . | TRBV2
CASSTNLEETQYF | . | TRBV7-8
CASSGGTGISGNTIYF | . | TRBV6-1
CATSGIPGTEQYF | . | TRBV15
CSGGRTGGNYGYTF | once | TRBV29-1
CASSGRTAYNEQFF | . | TRBV9
CASSSPVAGDHEQYF | once | TRBV5-1
CASSIGLAGVRDTQYF | . | TRBV19
CASSDSVRGPRPAF | . | TRBV2
CASSPLQLDKDTEAFF | . | TRBV18
CASSDIRSSYEQYF | . | TRBV5-6
CASSSGLVNQPQHF | . | TRBV19
CASSRQGGIYGEQYF | . | TRBV19
CASSGIAGGPDTQYF | once | TRBV27
CASSYLADSNQPQHF | . | TRBV28
CASSLGGLRVDEQYF | . | TRBV5-6
CASSLSTGVAGELFF | . | TRBV27
CAWSRGALAGVPYEQYF | . | TRBV30
CASSIGTSGVGPYEQYF | . | TRBV19
CASTQTSGAYEQYF | . | TRBV19
CASSIAQGPQETQYF | . | TRBV19
CASSVWDTGYYGYTF | . | TRBV7-2
CSVAARAGTSGSNEQFF | . | TRBV29-1
CASGQGFQYGYTF | . | TRBV30
CASSDGPGSESVYMQYF | . | TRBV2
CAWSPLNEQYF | . | TRBV30
CASSPQGAKNTEAFF | . | TRBV6-6